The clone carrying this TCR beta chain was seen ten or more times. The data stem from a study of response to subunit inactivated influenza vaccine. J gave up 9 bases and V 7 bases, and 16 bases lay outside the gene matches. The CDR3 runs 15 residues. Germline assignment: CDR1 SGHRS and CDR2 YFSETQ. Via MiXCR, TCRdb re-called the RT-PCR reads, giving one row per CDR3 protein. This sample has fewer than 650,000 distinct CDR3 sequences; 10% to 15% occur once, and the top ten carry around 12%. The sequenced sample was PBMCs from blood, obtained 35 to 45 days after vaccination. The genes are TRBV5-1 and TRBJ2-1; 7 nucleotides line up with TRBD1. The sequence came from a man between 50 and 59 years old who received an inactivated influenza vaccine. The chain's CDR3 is CASSQTGASDREQFF. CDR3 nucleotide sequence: TGCGCCAGCTCGCAAACAGGGGCTTCAGACCGTGAGCAGTTCTTC.